This entry lists 4 T cell receptor beta chains sequenced from one sample in a study of cytomegalovirus exposure and HLA in healthy donors. In the PCR, 60 Vbeta and 13 Jbeta primers were used. Some clones are missing from TCRdb's copy, which holds only in-frame ones; the method was immunoSEQ multiplex PCR. The table lists roughly 100,000 clones, 70% to 80% of them singletons. The specimen sequenced was PBMCs. These TCRs come from a man younger than 45 in good health and CMV-seronegative.

The CDR3, as DNA: TGTGCCAGCTCAGGAACTAGCGGGAGGGCCGGAGAGCAGTACTTC. It translates to CASSGTSGRAGEQYF. This rearrangement joins TRBV18 to TRBJ2-7; 13 nucleotides line up with TRBD2. Per germline, CDR1 KGHSH and CDR2 LQKENI. The J segment lost 7 bases and the V segment lost 5 bases, leaving 8 bases of the junction unmatched. The CDR3 extends over 15 amino acids.

This clone came up a few times. This chain links TRBV18 with TRBJ1-2; tentatively, D is TRBD1 (6 bases). This CDR3 contains 15 residues. The V and J ends lost 5 bases and 4 bases respectively, with 17 bases between them. In germline, CDR1 is KGHSH, CDR2 LQKENI. This CDR3 reads CASSSSIDRTYGYTF. The DNA of the CDR3 is TGTGCCAGCTCATCTTCTATTGACAGGACCTATGGCTACACCTTC.

The chain carries TRBV6-6 and TRBJ2-3; perhaps TRBD1 as D (5 bases). The ends were cut back, 7 bases at V and 2 bases at J, with 19 bases in the middle. Germline CDR1 MNHNY, CDR2 SVGAGI (reference sequence). The CDR3 is 16 amino acids. CDR3 DNA sequence: TGTGCCAGCATAGAGGACAATCCCCGCTCCACAGATACGCAGTATTTT. Protein product: CASIEDNPRSTDTQYF.

The chain employs TRBV6-5 and TRBJ2-6; D call uncertain. The CDR3 length is 14 residues. V was pared by 8 bases and J by 0 bases, with 8 bases between. From germline, CDR1 is MNHEY and CDR2 SVGAGI. CDR3 residues: CASSLISGANVLTF. DNA for the CDR3: TGTGCCAGCTCCCTTATCTCTGGGGCCAACGTCCTGACTTTC.